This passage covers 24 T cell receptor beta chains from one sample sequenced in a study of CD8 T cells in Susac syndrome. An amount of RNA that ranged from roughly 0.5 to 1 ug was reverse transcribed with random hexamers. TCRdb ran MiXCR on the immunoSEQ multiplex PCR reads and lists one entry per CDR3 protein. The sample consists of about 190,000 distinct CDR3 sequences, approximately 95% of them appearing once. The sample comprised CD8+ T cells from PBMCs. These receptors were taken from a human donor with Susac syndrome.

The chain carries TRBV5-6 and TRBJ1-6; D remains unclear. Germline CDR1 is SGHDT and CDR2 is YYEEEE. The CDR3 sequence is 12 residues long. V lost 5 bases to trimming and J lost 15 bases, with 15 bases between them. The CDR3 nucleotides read TGTGCCAGCAGTCCTACGATGGGATTCCTCCACTTT. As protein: CASSPTMGFLHF.

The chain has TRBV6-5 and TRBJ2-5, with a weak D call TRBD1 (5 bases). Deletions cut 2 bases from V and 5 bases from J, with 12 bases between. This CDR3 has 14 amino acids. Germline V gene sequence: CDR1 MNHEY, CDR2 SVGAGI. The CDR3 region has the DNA TGTGCCAGCAGTTACCTCAGGGATGGGGAGACCCAGTACTTC. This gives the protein CASSYLRDGETQYF.

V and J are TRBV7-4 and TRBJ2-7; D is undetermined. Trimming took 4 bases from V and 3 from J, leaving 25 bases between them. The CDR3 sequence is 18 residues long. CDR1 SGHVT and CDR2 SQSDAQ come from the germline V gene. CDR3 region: CASSSFRLRDRWGYEQYF. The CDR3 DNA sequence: TGTGCCAGCAGCTCCTTTCGCTTGCGTGACCGGTGGGGCTACGAGCAGTACTTC.

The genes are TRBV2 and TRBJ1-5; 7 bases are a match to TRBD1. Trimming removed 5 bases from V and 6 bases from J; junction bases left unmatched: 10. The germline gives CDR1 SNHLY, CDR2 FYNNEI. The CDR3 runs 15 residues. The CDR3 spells CASSPRAGGIQPQHF. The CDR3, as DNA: TGTGCCAGCAGTCCCAGAGCAGGGGGAATTCAGCCCCAGCATTTT.

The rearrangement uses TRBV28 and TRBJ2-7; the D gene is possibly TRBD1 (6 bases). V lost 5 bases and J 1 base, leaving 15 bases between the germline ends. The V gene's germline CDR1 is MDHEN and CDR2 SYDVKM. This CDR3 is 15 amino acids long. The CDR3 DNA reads TGTGCCAGCAGTCCGACACAGGGATTATCCTACGAGCAGTACTTC. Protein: CASSPTQGLSYEQYF.

CDR3 sequence: CASSSLAGQGTAPLHF. For the CDR3, the DNA is TGTGCCAGCAGTTCCCTGGCGGGACAGGGTACTGCACCCCTCCACTTT. The chain couples TRBV12-3 or TRBV12-4 to TRBJ1-6, with 9 bases that match TRBD1. The V and J ends lost 4 bases and 11 bases, in that order; junction bases with no gene match: 12. The CDR3 contains 16 residues.

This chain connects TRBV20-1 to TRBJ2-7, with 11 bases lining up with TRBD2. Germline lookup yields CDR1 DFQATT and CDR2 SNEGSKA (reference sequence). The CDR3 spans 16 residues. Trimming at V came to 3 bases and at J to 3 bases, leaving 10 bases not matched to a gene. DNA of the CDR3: TGCAGTGCTAGTCTCTCTTCCGGGACTAGCGGCTACGAGCAGTACTTC. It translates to CSASLSSGTSGYEQYF.

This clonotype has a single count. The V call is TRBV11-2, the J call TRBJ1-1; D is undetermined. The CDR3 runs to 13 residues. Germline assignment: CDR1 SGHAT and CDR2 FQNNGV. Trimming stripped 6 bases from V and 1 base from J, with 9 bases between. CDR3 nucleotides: TGTGCCAGCAGATTTAGGACGAACACTGAAGCTTTCTTT. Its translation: CASRFRTNTEAFF.

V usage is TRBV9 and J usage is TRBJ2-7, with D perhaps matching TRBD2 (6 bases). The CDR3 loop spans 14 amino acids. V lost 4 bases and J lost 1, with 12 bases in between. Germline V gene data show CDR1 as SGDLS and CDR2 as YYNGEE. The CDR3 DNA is TGTGCCAGCAGCACCAGTGGGACTTCCTACGAGCAGTACTTC. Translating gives CASSTSGTSYEQYF.

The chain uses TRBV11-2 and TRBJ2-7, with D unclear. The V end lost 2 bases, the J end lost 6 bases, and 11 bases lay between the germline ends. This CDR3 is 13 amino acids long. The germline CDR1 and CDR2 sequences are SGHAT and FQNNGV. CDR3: CASSLTDVSEQYF. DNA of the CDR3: TGTGCCAGCAGCTTAACGGATGTCAGCGAGCAGTACTTC.

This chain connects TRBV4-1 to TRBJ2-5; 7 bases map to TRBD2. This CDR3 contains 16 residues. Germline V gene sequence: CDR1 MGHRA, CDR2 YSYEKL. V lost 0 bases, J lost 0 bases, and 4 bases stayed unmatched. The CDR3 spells CASSQDTGGNQETQYF. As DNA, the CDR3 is TGCGCCAGCAGCCAAGATACGGGGGGAAACCAAGAGACCCAGTACTTC.

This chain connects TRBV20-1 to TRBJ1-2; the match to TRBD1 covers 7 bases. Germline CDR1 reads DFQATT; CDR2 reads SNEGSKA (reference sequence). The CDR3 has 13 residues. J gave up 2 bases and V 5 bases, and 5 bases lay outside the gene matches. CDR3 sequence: CSARDSANYGYTF. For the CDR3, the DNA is TGCAGTGCTCGGGACAGCGCGAACTATGGCTACACCTTC.

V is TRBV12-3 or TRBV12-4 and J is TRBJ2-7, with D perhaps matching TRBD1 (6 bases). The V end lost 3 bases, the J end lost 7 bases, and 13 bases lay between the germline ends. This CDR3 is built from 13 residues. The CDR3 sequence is CASSFVQGTEQYF. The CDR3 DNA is TGTGCCAGCAGTTTTGTCCAGGGGACAGAGCAGTACTTC.

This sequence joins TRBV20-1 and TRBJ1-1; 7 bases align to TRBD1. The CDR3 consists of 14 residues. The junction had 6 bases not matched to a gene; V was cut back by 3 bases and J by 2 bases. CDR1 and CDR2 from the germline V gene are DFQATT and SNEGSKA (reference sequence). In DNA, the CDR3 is TGCAGTGCTAGCCCGACAGGGTCCAACACTGAAGCTTTCTTT. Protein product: CSASPTGSNTEAFF.

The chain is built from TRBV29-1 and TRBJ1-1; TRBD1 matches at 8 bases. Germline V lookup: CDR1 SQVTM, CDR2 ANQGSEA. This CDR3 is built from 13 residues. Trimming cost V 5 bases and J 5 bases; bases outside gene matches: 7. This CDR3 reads CSVHQGASTEAFF. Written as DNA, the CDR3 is TGCAGCGTTCATCAGGGGGCGAGTACTGAAGCTTTCTTT.

CDR3 amino acids: CASSLALAGDEQFF. The CDR3 DNA is TGTGCCAGCAGCTTAGCGCTAGCGGGTGATGAGCAGTTCTTC. This chain uses TRBV7-2 with TRBJ2-1, with TRBD2 matching over 8 bases. The CDR3 covers 14 residues. Germline V gene lookup returns CDR1 SGHTA and CDR2 FQGNSA. V dropped 0 bases and J dropped 8; count of bases not matched to a gene: 3.

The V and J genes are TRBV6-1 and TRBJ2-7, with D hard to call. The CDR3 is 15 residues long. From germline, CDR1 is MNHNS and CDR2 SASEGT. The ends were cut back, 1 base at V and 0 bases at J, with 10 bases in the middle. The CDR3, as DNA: TGTGCCAGCAGTGAAGAGTCGGACCTCTCCTACGAGCAGTACTTC. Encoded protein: CASSEESDLSYEQYF.

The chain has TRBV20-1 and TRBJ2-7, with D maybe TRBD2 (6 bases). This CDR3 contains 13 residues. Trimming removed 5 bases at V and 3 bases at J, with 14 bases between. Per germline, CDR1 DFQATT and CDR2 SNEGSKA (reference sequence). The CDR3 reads CSAPWTTNYEQYF. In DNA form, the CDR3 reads TGCAGTGCTCCTTGGACTACAAACTACGAGCAGTACTTC.

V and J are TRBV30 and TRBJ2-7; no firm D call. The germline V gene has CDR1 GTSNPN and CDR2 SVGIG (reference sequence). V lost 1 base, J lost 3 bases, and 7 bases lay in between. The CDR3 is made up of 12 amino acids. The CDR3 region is CAWSEVDYEQYF. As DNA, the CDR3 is TGTGCCTGGAGTGAGGTGGACTACGAGCAGTACTTC.

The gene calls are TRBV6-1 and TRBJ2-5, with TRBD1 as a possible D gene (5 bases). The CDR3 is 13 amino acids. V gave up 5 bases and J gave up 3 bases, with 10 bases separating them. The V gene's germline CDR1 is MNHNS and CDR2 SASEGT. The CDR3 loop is CASSSDTKETQYF. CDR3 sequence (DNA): TGTGCCAGCAGTTCGGACACAAAAGAGACCCAGTACTTC.

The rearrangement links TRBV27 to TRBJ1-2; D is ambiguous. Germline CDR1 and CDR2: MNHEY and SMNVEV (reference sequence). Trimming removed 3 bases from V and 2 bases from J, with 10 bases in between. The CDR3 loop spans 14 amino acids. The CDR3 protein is CASSFSGVNYGYTF. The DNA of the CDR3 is TGTGCCAGCAGTTTTAGCGGGGTAAACTATGGCTACACCTTC.

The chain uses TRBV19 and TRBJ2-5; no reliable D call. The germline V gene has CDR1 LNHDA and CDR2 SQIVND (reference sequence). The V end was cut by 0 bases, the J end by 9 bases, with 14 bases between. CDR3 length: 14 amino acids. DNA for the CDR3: TGTGCCAGTAGTATAGACCTAGACCCGGCGGCCCAGTACTTC. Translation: CASSIDLDPAAQYF.

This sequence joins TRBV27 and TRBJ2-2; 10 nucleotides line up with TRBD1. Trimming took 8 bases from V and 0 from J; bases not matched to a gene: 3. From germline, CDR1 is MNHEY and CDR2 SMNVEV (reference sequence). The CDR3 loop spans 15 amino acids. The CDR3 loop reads CASGGTGANTGELFF. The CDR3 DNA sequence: TGTGCCAGCGGAGGGACAGGGGCGAACACCGGGGAGCTGTTTTTT.

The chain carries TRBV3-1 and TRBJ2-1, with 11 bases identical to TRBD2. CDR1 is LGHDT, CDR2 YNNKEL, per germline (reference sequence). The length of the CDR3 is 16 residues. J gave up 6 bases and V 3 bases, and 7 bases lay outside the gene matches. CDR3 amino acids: CASSHLAGGPRNEQFF. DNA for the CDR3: TGTGCCAGCAGCCACTTAGCGGGAGGGCCACGCAATGAGCAGTTCTTC.